The 11 T cell receptor beta chains reported below all come from one sample, sequenced in a study of Graves' ophthalmopathy and Graves' hyperthyroidism. For repertoire sequencing, the TCR beta CDR3 regions were amplified from RNA transcripts. The first-round RT-PCR employed HTBI primers together with the Qiagen OneStep RT-PCR kit. A multiplex PCR was then performed as the second round. TCRdb ran MiXCR on the multiplex PCR reads and lists one entry per CDR3 protein. In the table there are some 1.1 million distinct CDR3 sequences, 35% to 40% of which are singletons. The source material was peripheral blood or thyroid tissue (not recorded which). These receptors all come from an adult man with Graves' hyperthyroidism.

This clonotype appeared a few times. V and J are TRBV28 and TRBJ2-5, with TRBD1 matching over 8 bases. This CDR3 has 14 amino acids. CDR1 MDHEN and CDR2 SYDVKM come from the germline V gene. With V trimmed by 7 bases and J by 4 bases, 8 bases remained unmatched. The CDR3 DNA follows: TGTGCCAGCAAGCGACAGGGGCGCGGAGAGACCCAGTACTTC. Translated, it gives CASKRQGRGETQYF.

This clonotype was counted many times. This chain connects TRBV19 to TRBJ2-5, with D perhaps matching TRBD1 or TRBD2 (5 bases each). Deletions cut 5 bases from V and 4 bases from J, with 17 bases between. Germline CDR1 LNHDA, CDR2 SQIVND (reference sequence). The CDR3 is made up of 15 amino acids. CDR3 sequence: CASSPDSLRGETQYF. Here the CDR3 DNA reads TGTGCCAGTAGTCCGGACTCCCTTAGGGGAGAGACCCAGTACTTC.

This clonotype was observed at least ten times. The chain combines TRBV15 with TRBJ2-2, with 8 bases aligning to TRBD2. Trimming took 2 bases from V and 1 from J; bases not matched to a gene: 9. The germline V gene encodes CDR1 LNHNV and CDR2 YYDKDF (reference sequence). The CDR3 has 18 amino acids. The CDR3 sequence: CATSRTSGALLNTGELFF. In nucleotides, the CDR3 is TGTGCCACCAGCAGAACTAGCGGCGCGCTCCTGAACACCGGGGAGCTGTTTTTT.

The V call is TRBV4-3, the J call TRBJ1-1; possibly TRBD1 for D (5 bases). The CDR3 has 14 residues. Germline assignment: CDR1 LGHNA and CDR2 YSLEER. V lost 2 bases to trimming and J lost 3 bases, with 10 bases between them. The CDR3 spells CASSQHGGDTEAFF. Here the CDR3 DNA reads TGCGCCAGCAGCCAACATGGGGGAGACACTGAAGCTTTCTTT.

V usage is TRBV20-1 and J usage is TRBJ1-1; D is uncertain. The CDR3 spans 14 residues. Between the trimmed V and J ends, which lost 0 bases and 0 bases, there was a span of 8 bases. CDR1 is DFQATT, CDR2 SNEGSKA, per germline (reference sequence). CDR3 amino acids: CSARDLRLNTEAFF. CDR3 DNA: TGCAGTGCTAGAGATCTGAGACTGAACACTGAAGCTTTCTTT.

The J gene is TRBJ1-5, the V gene TRBV6-2 or TRBV6-3; D uncertain. V lost 2 bases to trimming and J lost 4 bases, with 9 bases between them. CDR3 length: 14 residues. Germline V gene lookup returns CDR1 MNHEY and CDR2 SVGEGT. CDR3: CASSYVAANQPQHF. The DNA for the CDR3 is TGTGCCAGCAGTTACGTGGCAGCTAATCAGCCCCAGCATTTT.

The J gene is TRBJ2-2, the V gene TRBV2; 7 bases map to TRBD2. This CDR3 is 13 amino acids long. Unmatched junction bases numbered 3, after V lost 11 bases and J lost 0 bases. CDR1 and CDR2 from the germline V gene are SNHLY and FYNNEI. This chain's CDR3 is CASGLSNTGELFF. The CDR3 region has the DNA TGTGCCTCGGGACTATCGAACACCGGGGAGCTGTTTTTT. The variable domain in full, with the rest retrieved from reference TRBV2 and TRBJ2-2, is EPEVTQTPSHQVTQMGQEVILRCVPISNHLYFYWYRQILGQKVEFLVSFYNNEISEKSEIFDDQFSVERPDGSNFTLKIRSTKLEDSAMYFCASGLSNTGELFFGEGSRLTVL.

In regard to this clonotype: The CDR3 does not end in the conserved phenylalanine or tryptophan, so this is likely a read error. This chain uses TRBV7-2 with TRBJ1-4; the D is unclear. This CDR3 region has 13 residues. Germline V gene lookup returns CDR1 SGHTA and CDR2 FQGNSA. The V end was cut by 2 bases, the J end by 7 bases, with 8 bases between. In nucleotides, the CDR3 is TGTGCCAGCAGCTTAATGGGCGCTGAAAAACTGTTTCTT. The encoded protein is CASSLMGAEKLFL.

This chain uses TRBV28 with TRBJ1-5; no clear D. V was cut by 5 bases and J by 2 bases, with 13 bases left in between. Germline V gene data show CDR1 as MDHEN and CDR2 as SYDVKM. The CDR3 loop spans 15 amino acids. The CDR3 coding sequence is TGTGCCAGCAGTCCCCTGGGGAGTGGCAATCAGCCCCAGCATTTT. This gives the protein CASSPLGSGNQPQHF.

This chain connects TRBV24-1 to TRBJ2-3, with D unresolved. Trimming removed 1 base at V and 1 base at J, with 8 bases between. The CDR3 is 15 amino acids. Looked up from germline, CDR1 is KGHDR and CDR2 is SFDVKD. The CDR3 spells CATSDLWGGTDTQYF. CDR3 DNA sequence: TGTGCCACCAGTGATTTATGGGGTGGCACAGATACGCAGTATTTT.

In this sample, this clonotype turned up many times. The chain is built from TRBV2 and TRBJ1-1, with 7 bases aligning to TRBD1. The CDR3 covers 15 residues. The germline CDR1 and CDR2 sequences are SNHLY and FYNNEI. The V segment lost 6 bases and the J segment 4 bases; nucleotides outside the gene matches: 11. The CDR3 loop reads CASSSDRHESTEAFF. The CDR3 DNA follows: TGTGCCAGCAGCTCGGACAGGCACGAGAGCACTGAAGCTTTCTTT. The variable domain in full, with the rest retrieved from reference TRBV2 and TRBJ1-1, is EPEVTQTPSHQVTQMGQEVILRCVPISNHLYFYWYRQILGQKVEFLVSFYNNEISEKSEIFDDQFSVERPDGSNFTLKIRSTKLEDSAMYFCASSSDRHESTEAFFGQGTRLTVV.